Shown below are 23 T cell receptor beta chains from a single sample sequenced in a study of CD8+ T cells in alopecia areata. Following extraction, RNA underwent reverse transcription to cDNA, which served as the sequencing template. The table came from immunoSEQ multiplex PCR; TCRdb's copy has only in-frame clones and leaves some out. The sample lists more than 95,000 clones; less than 50% were seen once. Sequenced input: CD4+ T cells sorted from blood. The receptors here all came from a human donor with alopecia areata.

This clone was counted only a few times. V and J are TRBV2 and TRBJ1-6; 7 positions match TRBD1. The J segment lost 7 bases and the V segment lost 5 bases, leaving 5 bases of the junction unmatched. This CDR3 is built from 14 residues. CDR1 and CDR2 from the germline V gene are SNHLY and FYNNEI. CDR3 sequence reads: CASSSGTANSPLHF. CDR3 sequence (DNA): TGTGCCAGCAGTTCCGGGACAGCCAATTCACCCCTCCACTTT.

The chain uses TRBV28 and TRBJ2-1; 9 bases align to TRBD1. CDR3 size: 16 residues. Unmatched junction bases numbered 6, after V lost 2 bases and J lost 4 bases. Per germline, CDR1 MDHEN and CDR2 SYDVKM. CDR3 region: CASSLMPGQGYNEQFF. For the CDR3, the DNA is TGTGCCAGCAGTTTAATGCCGGGACAGGGATACAATGAGCAGTTCTTC.

The V call is TRBV30, the J call TRBJ1-5, with 10 bases fitting TRBD1. CDR1 is GTSNPN and CDR2 is SVGIG in the germline V gene (reference sequence). The junction had 4 bases not matched to a gene; V was cut back by 1 base and J by 7 bases. This CDR3 has 14 residues. The CDR3 reads CAWSGTGGEQPQHF. The CDR3 region has the DNA TGTGCCTGGAGTGGGACAGGGGGAGAACAGCCCCAGCATTTT. The full variable domain, rest sourced from reference TRBV30 and TRBJ1-5, is SQTIHQWPATLVQPVGSPLSLECTVEGTSNPNLYWYRQAAGRGLQLLFYSVGIGQISSEVPQNLSASRPQDRQFILSSKKLLLSDSGFYLCAWSGTGGEQPQHFGDGTRLSIL.

In its sample, this clone was seen a few times. A junction boundary mismatches the germline segment, possibly from a read error. The rearrangement uses TRBV7-2 and TRBJ1-1; D call uncertain. Germline values: CDR1 SGHTA, CDR2 FQGNSA. This CDR3 is 13 amino acids long. This CDR3 is CANSPTAGTEAFF. CDR3 sequence (DNA): TGTGCCAACAGCCCTACCGCAGGCACTGAAGCTTTCTTT. Drawing the rest from reference TRBV7-2 and TRBJ1-1, the complete variable domain is GAGVSQSPSNKVTEKGKDVELRCDPISGHTALYWYRQSLGQGLEFLIYFQGNSAPDKSGLPSDRFSAERTGGSVSTLTIQRTQQEDSAVYLCANSPTAGTEAFFGQGTRLTVV.

In its sample, this clone was seen a few times. The V call is TRBV7-9, the J call TRBJ2-7, with 13 bases fitting TRBD2. The CDR3 covers 18 residues. V shed 2 bases and J 5 bases; nucleotides not matched to a gene: 12. From germline, CDR1 is SEHNR and CDR2 FQNEAQ (reference sequence). The CDR3 loop is CASSLPIGLAGAPHEQYF. DNA of the CDR3: TGTGCCAGCAGCTTACCGATAGGACTAGCGGGAGCACCTCACGAGCAGTACTTC.

V is TRBV7-6 and J is TRBJ2-5; D uncertain. Per germline, CDR1 SGHVS and CDR2 FNYEAQ. The CDR3 consists of 12 residues. Deletions cut 4 bases from V and 0 bases from J, with 3 bases between. CDR3 protein: CASSSYQETQYF. DNA for the CDR3: TGTGCCAGCAGCTCGTACCAAGAGACCCAGTACTTC.

V and J are TRBV30 and TRBJ1-1, with TRBD1 matching 9 bases. The germline gives CDR1 GTSNPN, CDR2 SVGIG (reference sequence). Trimming at V came to 3 bases and at J to 2 bases, leaving 10 bases not matched to a gene. This CDR3 is 16 amino acids long. The CDR3 DNA follows: TGTGCCTGGAGATCATCTCCGACAGGGGGAAACACTGAAGCTTTCTTT. It is translated as CAWRSSPTGGNTEAFF.

This sequence joins TRBV28 and TRBJ2-7, with no clear D. This CDR3 is built from 13 residues. V lost 6 bases and J lost 3, with 12 bases in between. The germline CDR1 and CDR2 sequences are MDHEN and SYDVKM. Written as DNA, the CDR3 is TGTGCCAGCAGAAACAGCGATCTCTACGAGCAGTACTTC. Translation gives CASRNSDLYEQYF.

This clone has only one observation. The chain has TRBV30 and TRBJ1-2; D is ambiguous. In germline, CDR1 is GTSNPN, CDR2 SVGIG (reference sequence). V was cut by 6 bases and J by 3 bases, with 17 bases left in between. The CDR3 length is 14 residues. DNA for the CDR3: TGTGCCTGCCTTCGGGAAAGGTCCCACTATGGCTACACCTTC. Translation: CACLRERSHYGYTF.

The V call is TRBV30, the J call TRBJ2-5; 11 bases line up with TRBD1. The V gene end was trimmed by 5 bases and the J gene end by 5 bases; junction bases not matched to a gene: 4. CDR1 and CDR2 (germline): GTSNPN, SVGIG (reference sequence). The CDR3 is 13 amino acids. Written as DNA, the CDR3 is TGTGCCTGGGGTGGACAGGGGGCGGAGACCCAGTACTTC. This sequence encodes CAWGGQGAETQYF.

This clone has just a few counts. The chain links TRBV28 to TRBJ1-2, with D possibly TRBD1 on 6 matching bases. There are 16 residues in the CDR3. CDR1 is MDHEN, CDR2 SYDVKM, per germline. V lost 2 bases and J lost 3, with 16 bases in between. The CDR3 is CASSLVTQGNDYGYTF. As DNA, the CDR3 is TGTGCCAGCAGTTTAGTGACACAGGGTAACGACTATGGCTACACCTTC.

In its sample, this clone was seen a few times. The rearrangement links TRBV23-1 to TRBJ1-5, with D unresolved. TRBV23-1 is marked as an open reading frame, function uncertain. The CDR3 spans 13 residues. Trimming removed 2 bases at V and 7 bases at J, with 9 bases between. The CDR3 spells CASSQKRRQPQHF. CDR3 nucleotides: TGCGCCAGCAGTCAAAAGCGAAGGCAGCCCCAGCATTTT.

V and J are TRBV7-9 and TRBJ1-1; 7 nucleotides agree with TRBD1. The CDR3 is 15 amino acids. Losses at the gene ends were 4 bases for V and 1 base for J; bases not matched to a gene: 6. Germline assignment: CDR1 SEHNR and CDR2 FQNEAQ (reference sequence). The CDR3 DNA is TGTGCCAGCAGCTCCTACAGGGGACCGAACACTGAAGCTTTCTTT. As protein: CASSSYRGPNTEAFF.

This chain uses TRBV6-5 with TRBJ2-5, with 7 bases that match TRBD1. Germline-derived CDR1 and CDR2 are MNHEY and SVGAGI. Germline trimming cut 2 bases from V and 1 base from J; bases unmatched to any gene: 7. This CDR3 is built from 16 residues. This chain's CDR3 is CASSYPVAGGQETQYF. The CDR3 DNA sequence: TGTGCCAGCAGTTACCCAGTGGCAGGGGGCCAAGAGACCCAGTACTTC.

V and J are TRBV6-5 and TRBJ2-7; TRBD2 agrees at 9 bases. After removal of 0 bases from V and 2 bases from J, the junction contained 2 bases not matched to a gene. CDR1 is MNHEY and CDR2 is SVGAGI in the germline V gene. The CDR3 spans 15 residues. CDR3 protein: CASSYSPSGAYEQYF. In DNA form, the CDR3 reads TGTGCCAGCAGTTACTCGCCTAGCGGGGCCTACGAGCAGTACTTC.

This clone was observed a handful of times. The chain has TRBV7-9 and TRBJ1-1; D is unclear. The CDR3 is made up of 11 amino acids. Per the germline V gene, CDR1 is SEHNR and CDR2 is FQNEAQ (reference sequence). V was cut by 5 bases and J by 3 bases, with 4 bases left in between. The DNA of the CDR3 is TGTGCCAGCAGCCCGGACACTGAAGCTTTCTTT. Protein: CASSPDTEAFF.

V gene TRBV4-3 combines with J gene TRBJ2-4, with a weak D call TRBD2 (6 bases). Germline lookup yields CDR1 LGHNA and CDR2 YSLEER. The CDR3 is 13 amino acids. V was pared by 0 bases and J by 8 bases, with 8 bases between. CDR3 nucleotide sequence: TGCGCCAGCAGCCAAGATCCGGGGGACATTCAGTACTTC. Translated: CASSQDPGDIQYF.

This clone has a handful of counts. The chain couples TRBV19 to TRBJ1-5, with a weak D call TRBD1 (5 bases). Germline V gene lookup returns CDR1 LNHDA and CDR2 SQIVND (reference sequence). The CDR3 contains 17 residues. Trimming removed 7 bases at V and 7 bases at J, with 26 bases between. The CDR3 DNA is TGTGCCAGTATCCTTTCCACGTCACGAGGGGACGACCAGCCCCAGCATTTT. Encoded protein: CASILSTSRGDDQPQHF.

This chain joins TRBV10-3 and TRBJ2-1; 7 nucleotides line up with TRBD2. Germline V gives CDR1 ENHRY, CDR2 SYGVKD. J was trimmed by 8 bases and V by 8 bases; bases with no gene match: 9. This CDR3 contains 13 residues. CDR3 loop: CAIASGPLDEQFF. The DNA for the CDR3 is TGTGCCATCGCTAGCGGCCCCCTCGATGAGCAGTTCTTC.

V usage is TRBV4-2 and J usage is TRBJ1-2; 7 bases align to TRBD1. Losses at the gene ends were 0 bases for V and 2 bases for J; bases not matched to a gene: 6. Germline V CDR1 and CDR2: LGHNA, YNFKEQ. This CDR3 contains 16 residues. The DNA for the CDR3 is TGTGCCAGCAGCCAAGATTTGAGGGGGCAGAACTATGGCTACACCTTC. Its translation is CASSQDLRGQNYGYTF.

In this sample, this clone turned up a few times. The chain carries TRBV19 and TRBJ2-1; D possibly corresponds to TRBD2 (5 bases). Germline V gene data show CDR1 as LNHDA and CDR2 as SQIVND (reference sequence). The ends were cut back, 6 bases at V and 1 base at J, with 10 bases in the middle. This CDR3 region has 14 residues. For the CDR3, the DNA is TGTGCCAGTAGCCTAGCAGAATCCTACAATGAGCAGTTCTTC. It translates to CASSLAESYNEQFF.

V gene TRBV5-1 combines with J gene TRBJ2-7, with 7 bases that match TRBD1. From germline, CDR1 is SGHRS and CDR2 YFSETQ. J lost 6 bases, V lost 4 bases, and 10 bases had no gene match. This CDR3 comprises 14 residues. CDR3 protein: CASSTSGQDGEQYF. CDR3 in DNA: TGCGCCAGCAGCACATCCGGACAGGATGGCGAGCAGTACTTC. The full variable domain, with the rest looked up from reference TRBV5-1 and TRBJ2-7, is KAGVTQTPRYLIKTRGQQVTLSCSPISGHRSVSWYQQTPGQGLQFLFEYFSETQRNKGNFPGRFSGRQFSNSRSEMNVSTLELGDSALYLCASSTSGQDGEQYFGPGTRLTVT.

Here the CDR3 DNA reads TGTGCCAGCAGCCCCCAAGCTGGCGGGAGTTCTACGCAGTATTTT. Amino acids: CASSPQAGGSSTQYF. The chain joins TRBV7-2 to TRBJ2-3; 7 bases fit TRBD2. Germline V gene data show CDR1 as SGHTA and CDR2 as FQGNSA. The trim removed 5 bases at V and 8 bases at J, leaving 13 bases unmatched. There are 15 residues in the CDR3.